Each of the 6 T cell receptor beta chains below was sequenced from the same sample in a study of blood T cells in healthy people across ages. A second about 6 to 12 cycle PCR used barcoded and J-beta primers. MiXCR, applied by TCRdb to the 5' RACE reads, yields one record per CDR3 protein. The sample lists about 380,000 distinct CDR3 sequences; 45% to 60% were seen once. Sequenced sample: blood. These receptor sequences come from a man aged 60 to 69 in good health.

The chain recombines TRBV7-3 with TRBJ2-3; TRBD2 matches 11 bases. Per the germline V gene, CDR1 is SGHTA and CDR2 is FQGTGA. The trim removed 5 bases at V and 2 bases at J, leaving 6 bases unmatched. The CDR3 has 16 amino acids. The CDR3 spells CASSPQLAGVTDTQYF. CDR3 nucleotide sequence: TGTGCCAGCAGCCCCCAACTAGCGGGAGTCACAGATACGCAGTATTTT.

This clonotype appeared many times. The rearrangement uses TRBV20-1 and TRBJ2-3; 10 positions agree with TRBD2. The CDR3 is 15 residues long. After removal of 1 base from V and 2 bases from J, the junction contained 3 bases not matched to a gene. The germline V gene encodes CDR1 DFQATT and CDR2 SNEGSKA (reference sequence). CDR3 sequence: CSARVLAGSTDTQYF. CDR3 in DNA: TGCAGTGCTAGAGTACTAGCGGGGTCCACAGATACGCAGTATTTT.

The chain joins TRBV11-2 to TRBJ2-7; D uncertain. Per germline, CDR1 SGHAT and CDR2 FQNNGV. Trimming stripped 3 bases from V and 2 bases from J, with 11 bases between. The CDR3 length is 14 residues. Here the CDR3 reads CASSFEPTTYEQYF. The CDR3 nucleotides read TGTGCCAGCAGCTTCGAGCCAACCACCTACGAGCAGTACTTC.

This clonotype was counted only a few times. The CDR3 region has the DNA TGCAGTGCTAGAAACGGGAGGACCAACACCGGGGAGCTGTTTTTT. It is translated as CSARNGRTNTGELFF. V is TRBV20-1 and J is TRBJ2-2; 7 nucleotides line up with TRBD2. V lost 2 bases to trimming and J lost 2 bases; unmatched junction nucleotides: 5. Germline values: CDR1 DFQATT, CDR2 SNEGSKA (reference sequence). The CDR3 extends over 15 amino acids.

This clonotype was picked up a small number of times. The chain recombines TRBV5-1 with TRBJ2-1; D remains unclear. Trimming took off 0 bases at V and 12 bases at J, with 16 bases between the two ends. CDR1 and CDR2 (germline): SGHRS, YFSETQ. The CDR3 extends over 14 amino acids. This chain's CDR3 is CASSLEVVGLGQFF. For the CDR3, the DNA is TGCGCCAGCAGCTTGGAGGTCGTGGGTTTGGGGCAGTTCTTC.

V and J are TRBV27 and TRBJ2-7; 9 nucleotides match TRBD2. The CDR3 length is 15 residues. V was clipped by 6 bases and J by 5 bases; unmatched bases: 11. Germline lookup yields CDR1 MNHEY and CDR2 SMNVEV (reference sequence). CDR3 loop: CASRVLAGRADEQYF. DNA for the CDR3: TGTGCCAGCAGAGTTCTAGCGGGACGCGCCGACGAGCAGTACTTC.